These T cell receptor beta chains were read from a single sample in a study of cytomegalovirus exposure and HLA in healthy donors. Sequencing used immunoSEQ multiplex PCR; TCRdb keeps in-frame clones, though not all of them. Of about 220,000 clones in the sample, around 88% were seen once. The sequencing sample was made of PBMCs. Source of these receptors: a woman aged 18-29 years in good health and CMV-seronegative. Both conserved end residues are part of each CDR3. The order of the fields is D gene, CDR3 length, clone size, V gene, J gene, CDR3 protein, CDR3 DNA. The D gene is left open where the match is weak. For some rows the clone size is stated as once, few or many, or as a class when expanded; others skip it.

d_gene: -
len: 13
abundance: -
v_gene: TRBV9
j_gene: TRBJ2-1
CDR3aa: CASSRDTYNEQFF
CDR3nt: TGTGCCAGCAGCCGAGACACGTACAATGAGCAGTTCTTC

d_gene: -
len: 15
abundance: -
v_gene: TRBV27
j_gene: TRBJ2-1
CDR3aa: CASSHRASEYNEQFF
CDR3nt: TGTGCCAGCTCCCATCGGGCTAGCGAATACAATGAGCAGTTCTTC

d_gene: TRBD2
len: 14
abundance: -
v_gene: TRBV10-3
j_gene: TRBJ2-1
CDR3aa: CAISAGLAGSSGFF
CDR3nt: TGTGCCATCAGTGCGGGCCTAGCGGGCTCCTCGGGGTTCTTC

d_gene: -
len: 16
abundance: -
v_gene: TRBV9
j_gene: TRBJ2-3
CDR3aa: CASSPSEGRETDTQYF
CDR3nt: TGTGCCAGCAGCCCCTCGGAGGGCCGGGAGACAGATACGCAGTATTTT

d_gene: -
len: 11
abundance: -
v_gene: TRBV6-5
j_gene: TRBJ2-1
CDR3aa: CASSLPGDAFF
CDR3nt: TGTGCCAGCAGCCTCCCCGGGGATGCGTTCTTC

d_gene: TRBD1
len: 12
abundance: -
v_gene: TRBV2
j_gene: TRBJ2-7
CDR3aa: CASRGRQGSEYF
CDR3nt: TGTGCCAGCAGGGGAAGACAGGGGAGTGAGTACTTC

d_gene: TRBD1
len: 17
abundance: -
v_gene: TRBV7-8
j_gene: TRBJ2-7
CDR3aa: CASSLAPGQGLSYEQYF
CDR3nt: TGTGCCAGCAGCTTAGCCCCGGGACAGGGCCTCTCCTACGAGCAGTACTTC

d_gene: TRBD2
len: 15
abundance: -
v_gene: TRBV27
j_gene: TRBJ2-5
CDR3aa: CASSPGLAEGETQYF
CDR3nt: TGTGCCAGCAGTCCCGGACTAGCAGAAGGGGAGACCCAGTACTTC

d_gene: -
len: 17
abundance: -
v_gene: TRBV9
j_gene: TRBJ1-1
CDR3aa: CASSPHRGLVMNTEAFF
CDR3nt: TGTGCCAGCAGCCCCCACCGCGGCCTGGTCATGAACACTGAAGCTTTCTTT

d_gene: -
len: 13
abundance: -
v_gene: TRBV28
j_gene: TRBJ1-1
CDR3aa: CASSLKPNTEAFF
CDR3nt: TGTGCCAGCAGTTTAAAGCCGAACACTGAAGCTTTCTTT

d_gene: TRBD1
len: 13
abundance: once
v_gene: TRBV28
j_gene: TRBJ2-1
CDR3aa: CASSWDSYNEQFF
CDR3nt: TGTGCCAGCAGTTGGGACAGCTACAATGAGCAGTTCTTC

d_gene: -
len: 13
abundance: -
v_gene: TRBV19
j_gene: TRBJ1-1
CDR3aa: CASSPPGNTEAFF
CDR3nt: TGTGCCAGTAGCCCGCCGGGTAACACTGAAGCTTTCTTT

d_gene: TRBD1
len: 15
abundance: -
v_gene: TRBV7-3
j_gene: TRBJ2-1
CDR3aa: CASSSEGASYNEQFF
CDR3nt: TGTGCCAGCAGCTCCGAGGGGGCTTCCTACAATGAGCAGTTCTTC

d_gene: TRBD1
len: 13
abundance: once
v_gene: TRBV6-1
j_gene: TRBJ2-7
CDR3aa: CATEQDRSYEQYF
CDR3nt: TGTGCCACCGAACAGGACAGGTCCTACGAGCAGTACTTC

d_gene: -
len: 16
abundance: -
v_gene: TRBV27
j_gene: TRBJ1-1
CDR3aa: CASSLSGTIMNTEAFF
CDR3nt: TGTGCCAGCAGTTTATCTGGGACTATTATGAACACTGAAGCTTTCTTT

d_gene: TRBD1
len: 11
abundance: -
v_gene: TRBV20-1
j_gene: TRBJ2-1
CDR3aa: CSAVGQSEQFF
CDR3nt: TGCAGTGCCGTGGGACAGAGTGAGCAGTTCTTC

d_gene: -
len: 14
abundance: -
v_gene: TRBV9
j_gene: TRBJ2-3
CDR3aa: CASSVEGAADTQYF
CDR3nt: TGTGCCAGCAGCGTAGAAGGGGCAGCAGATACGCAGTATTTT

d_gene: TRBD1
len: 14
abundance: -
v_gene: TRBV18
j_gene: TRBJ1-2
CDR3aa: CASSLTGTVDGYTF
CDR3nt: TGTGCCAGCTCACTTACTGGGACAGTGGATGGCTACACCTTC

d_gene: TRBD1
len: 15
abundance: -
v_gene: TRBV27
j_gene: TRBJ2-1
CDR3aa: CASTRGQESYNEQFF
CDR3nt: TGTGCCAGTACCAGGGGGCAGGAATCCTACAATGAGCAGTTCTTC

d_gene: TRBD1
len: 15
abundance: once
v_gene: TRBV15
j_gene: TRBJ2-7
CDR3aa: CATSHGTGRHYEQYF
CDR3nt: TGTGCCACCAGCCACGGGACAGGGAGACACTACGAGCAGTACTTC

d_gene: TRBD1
len: 16
abundance: -
v_gene: TRBV19
j_gene: TRBJ2-4
CDR3aa: CASSSIIGQGGNIQYF
CDR3nt: TGTGCCAGTAGTAGTATCATCGGACAGGGGGGAAACATTCAGTACTTC

d_gene: -
len: 14
abundance: -
v_gene: TRBV4-1
j_gene: TRBJ2-2
CDR3aa: CASSQDPETGELFF
CDR3nt: TGCGCCAGCAGCCAAGATCCGGAGACCGGGGAGCTGTTTTTT

d_gene: TRBD1
len: 16
abundance: -
v_gene: TRBV10-1
j_gene: TRBJ2-5
CDR3aa: CASRPGQDRGKETQYF
CDR3nt: TGCGCCAGCCGACCGGGACAGGACAGGGGCAAAGAGACCCAGTACTTC

d_gene: TRBD2
len: 20
abundance: -
v_gene: TRBV27
j_gene: TRBJ2-7
CDR3aa: CASSLSGTAGETPHFTEQYF
CDR3nt: TGTGCCAGCAGTTTATCGGGTACAGCGGGAGAGACCCCCCATTTTACCGAGCAGTACTTC

d_gene: -
len: 14
abundance: once
v_gene: TRBV18
j_gene: TRBJ2-1
CDR3aa: CASSPMAAYNEQFF
CDR3nt: TGTGCCAGCTCGCCGATGGCAGCCTACAATGAGCAGTTCTTC

d_gene: TRBD1
len: 14
abundance: -
v_gene: TRBV28
j_gene: TRBJ2-5
CDR3aa: CASSLQGVRETQYF
CDR3nt: TGTGCCAGCAGTTTACAGGGGGTTAGGGAGACCCAGTACTTC

d_gene: -
len: 15
abundance: once
v_gene: TRBV5-1
j_gene: TRBJ2-7
CDR3aa: CASSLDGLYSYEQYF
CDR3nt: TGCGCCAGCAGCTTGGATGGACTCTATTCCTACGAGCAGTACTTC

d_gene: TRBD1
len: 15
abundance: -
v_gene: TRBV4-1
j_gene: TRBJ1-2
CDR3aa: CASSQERTGAYGYTF
CDR3nt: TGCGCCAGCAGCCAAGAAAGGACAGGAGCATATGGCTACACCTTC

d_gene: TRBD2
len: 16
abundance: -
v_gene: TRBV27
j_gene: TRBJ2-1
CDR3aa: CASSSRLAASYNEQFF
CDR3nt: TGTGCCAGCAGTTCCAGACTAGCAGCCTCCTACAATGAGCAGTTCTTC

d_gene: TRBD2
len: 19
abundance: -
v_gene: TRBV5-6
j_gene: TRBJ2-3
CDR3aa: CASSSGLAGGPLLSDTQYF
CDR3nt: TGTGCCAGCAGCTCCGGACTAGCGGGAGGGCCGTTGCTGTCGGATACGCAGTATTTT

d_gene: TRBD1
len: 15
abundance: -
v_gene: TRBV9
j_gene: TRBJ2-1
CDR3aa: CASSGWTGTYNEQFF
CDR3nt: TGTGCCAGCAGCGGATGGACAGGGACCTACAATGAGCAGTTCTTC

d_gene: -
len: 14
abundance: -
v_gene: TRBV28
j_gene: TRBJ2-5
CDR3aa: CASSPTGRGETQYF
CDR3nt: TGTGCCAGCAGTCCGACAGGGCGGGGAGAGACCCAGTACTTC

d_gene: TRBD2
len: 13
abundance: -
v_gene: TRBV18
j_gene: TRBJ2-1
CDR3aa: CASSPTSGIGQFF
CDR3nt: TGTGCCAGCTCACCAACTAGCGGGATCGGGCAGTTCTTC

d_gene: TRBD1
len: 17
abundance: -
v_gene: TRBV27
j_gene: TRBJ2-3
CDR3aa: CASSARRDRVNTDTQYF
CDR3nt: TGTGCCAGCAGTGCCCGCCGGGACAGGGTCAACACAGATACGCAGTATTTT

d_gene: -
len: 13
abundance: -
v_gene: TRBV2
j_gene: TRBJ2-7
CDR3aa: CASSWGSRYEQYF
CDR3nt: TGTGCCAGCTCCTGGGGCTCCCGCTACGAGCAGTACTTC

d_gene: TRBD1
len: 14
abundance: -
v_gene: TRBV11-2
j_gene: TRBJ2-3
CDR3aa: CASSLGQGTDTQYF
CDR3nt: TGTGCCAGCAGCTTAGGACAGGGAACAGATACGCAGTATTTT

d_gene: -
len: 12
abundance: -
v_gene: TRBV2
j_gene: TRBJ2-3
CDR3aa: CASSVGFDTQYF
CDR3nt: TGTGCCAGCAGTGTCGGTTTTGATACGCAGTATTTT

d_gene: -
len: 13
abundance: -
v_gene: TRBV28
j_gene: TRBJ1-2
CDR3aa: CASLGGGAVGYTF
CDR3nt: TGTGCCAGCCTTGGGGGGGGCGCGGTTGGCTACACCTTC

d_gene: TRBD1
len: 14
abundance: -
v_gene: TRBV18
j_gene: TRBJ1-4
CDR3aa: CASSRDRGDEKLFF
CDR3nt: TGTGCCAGCTCACGAGACAGGGGAGATGAAAAACTGTTTTTT

d_gene: -
len: 14
abundance: -
v_gene: TRBV5-1
j_gene: TRBJ2-2
CDR3aa: CASSLPRGTGELFF
CDR3nt: TGCGCCAGCAGCTTGCCGAGGGGGACCGGGGAGCTGTTTTTT

d_gene: TRBD1
len: 16
abundance: -
v_gene: TRBV7-9
j_gene: TRBJ2-7
CDR3aa: CASSLVRQGVLREQYF
CDR3nt: TGTGCCAGCAGCTTAGTCCGGCAGGGGGTCCTTCGGGAGCAGTACTTC

d_gene: -
len: 16
abundance: -
v_gene: TRBV27
j_gene: TRBJ2-3
CDR3aa: CASRGYGQFATDTQYF
CDR3nt: TGTGCCAGCAGGGGATACGGACAGTTTGCAACAGATACGCAGTATTTT

d_gene: TRBD2
len: 16
abundance: once
v_gene: TRBV5-1
j_gene: TRBJ2-3
CDR3aa: CASSLRASGRTDTQYF
CDR3nt: TGCGCCAGCAGCTTAAGGGCTAGCGGACGCACAGATACGCAGTATTTT

d_gene: TRBD1
len: 17
abundance: -
v_gene: TRBV18
j_gene: TRBJ2-3
CDR3aa: CASSPSAGTGTSATQYF
CDR3nt: TGTGCCAGCTCACCATCCGCCGGGACAGGGACATCAGCTACGCAGTATTTT

d_gene: -
len: 15
abundance: -
v_gene: TRBV13
j_gene: TRBJ2-1
CDR3aa: CASSLTGDSYNEQFF
CDR3nt: TGTGCCAGCAGCTTAACAGGAGACTCCTACAATGAGCAGTTCTTC

d_gene: TRBD2
len: 12
abundance: -
v_gene: TRBV7-9
j_gene: TRBJ2-5
CDR3aa: CAYTAGEGTQYF
CDR3nt: TGTGCCTATACGGCGGGAGAGGGGACCCAGTACTTC

d_gene: TRBD2
len: 15
abundance: -
v_gene: TRBV27
j_gene: TRBJ2-1
CDR3aa: CASSLAGVGYNEQFF
CDR3nt: TGTGCCAGCAGCCTAGCGGGAGTGGGGTACAATGAGCAGTTCTTC

d_gene: TRBD1
len: 13
abundance: -
v_gene: TRBV5-1
j_gene: TRBJ2-1
CDR3aa: CASSTGQGGEQFF
CDR3nt: TGCGCCAGCAGCACGGGACAGGGGGGTGAGCAGTTCTTC

d_gene: -
len: 14
abundance: -
v_gene: TRBV4-1
j_gene: TRBJ2-1
CDR3aa: CASSPEFYYNEQFF
CDR3nt: TGCGCCAGCAGCCCAGAGTTTTACTACAATGAGCAGTTCTTC

d_gene: TRBD1
len: 15
abundance: -
v_gene: TRBV6-1
j_gene: TRBJ1-5
CDR3aa: CASNGDRGRGQPQHF
CDR3nt: TGTGCCAGCAACGGGGACAGGGGGCGCGGTCAGCCCCAGCATTTT

d_gene: -
len: 13
abundance: few
v_gene: TRBV27
j_gene: TRBJ1-5
CDR3aa: CASSLLGAQPQHF
CDR3nt: TGTGCCAGCAGTTTATTAGGGGCTCAGCCCCAGCATTTT

d_gene: -
len: 15
abundance: -
v_gene: TRBV28
j_gene: TRBJ2-3
CDR3aa: CASGARGTGTDTQYF
CDR3nt: TGTGCCAGCGGGGCGCGCGGAACGGGCACAGATACGCAGTATTTT

d_gene: TRBD2
len: 15
abundance: -
v_gene: TRBV28
j_gene: TRBJ2-1
CDR3aa: CASSSSSGDYNEQFF
CDR3nt: TGTGCCAGCAGTTCTTCTAGCGGGGATTACAATGAGCAGTTCTTC

d_gene: -
len: 14
abundance: -
v_gene: TRBV7-8
j_gene: TRBJ2-1
CDR3aa: CASSSGTTYNEQFF
CDR3nt: TGTGCCAGCAGCTCTGGGACAACCTACAATGAGCAGTTCTTC

d_gene: -
len: 14
abundance: -
v_gene: TRBV10-1
j_gene: TRBJ2-1
CDR3aa: CASSESHRVNEQFF
CDR3nt: TGCGCCAGCAGTGAGTCGCACAGGGTAAATGAGCAGTTCTTC

d_gene: TRBD1
len: 15
abundance: -
v_gene: TRBV28
j_gene: TRBJ1-3
CDR3aa: CASSPYRGPQYTIYF
CDR3nt: TGTGCCAGCAGTCCATACAGGGGGCCGCAATACACCATATATTTT

d_gene: -
len: 16
abundance: -
v_gene: TRBV5-1
j_gene: TRBJ2-2
CDR3aa: CASSPRWGTNTGELFF
CDR3nt: TGCGCCAGCAGCCCCCGTTGGGGCACGAACACCGGGGAGCTGTTTTTT

d_gene: TRBD2
len: 15
abundance: -
v_gene: TRBV7-8
j_gene: TRBJ2-1
CDR3aa: CASTSGAGGRFEQFF
CDR3nt: TGTGCCAGCACCTCTGGAGCGGGAGGGCGATTTGAGCAGTTCTTC

d_gene: -
len: 15
abundance: -
v_gene: TRBV6-1
j_gene: TRBJ1-5
CDR3aa: CASGKTLVGNQPQHF
CDR3nt: TGTGCCAGCGGAAAGACACTGGTTGGCAATCAGCCCCAGCATTTT

d_gene: -
len: 11
abundance: -
v_gene: TRBV20-1
j_gene: TRBJ2-1
CDR3aa: CSAGHSGRQFF
CDR3nt: TGCAGTGCTGGGCACAGCGGGCGACAGTTCTTC